The 2 T cell receptor beta chains below all came from one sample that was sequenced in a study of post-analysis software for immune sequencing data. Unique molecular identifiers were carried by the TCR beta cDNA libraries. TCRdb recomputed calls from the PCR reads with MiXCR, one row per CDR3 protein. The sample holds 750,000 to 950,000 distinct CDR3 sequences; around 50% are singletons and the top ten take approximately 4.4%. Their cognate antigens are unknown. Study-level findings and limits: Controls had lower frequencies than patients of roughly five TRBV segments, which included TRBV5-6, TRBV5-1 and TRBV20-1.

Material for sequencing was blood. The receptors were sampled from a girl aged 10-17 years with multiple sclerosis.

The chain couples TRBV29-1 to TRBJ1-2; D may be TRBD1 (5 bases). CDR1 is SQVTM, CDR2 ANQGSEA, per germline. Deletions cut 5 bases from V and 8 bases from J, with 15 bases between. The CDR3 is made up of 12 amino acids. The CDR3 coding sequence is TGCAGCGTTCTAGACAGTCGTTTGGGCTACACCTTC. It translates to CSVLDSRLGYTF.

This clonotype was picked up one time. V gene TRBV5-1 combines with J gene TRBJ2-5; possible D gene TRBD2, 6 bases. Germline V gives CDR1 SGHRS, CDR2 YFSETQ. Trimming shortened V by 1 base and J by 5 bases, and 12 bases separated the two germline ends. This CDR3 has 14 residues. CDR3: CASSLMGGTETQYF. The CDR3 DNA follows: TGCGCCAGCAGCTTGATGGGCGGGACGGAGACCCAGTACTTC.